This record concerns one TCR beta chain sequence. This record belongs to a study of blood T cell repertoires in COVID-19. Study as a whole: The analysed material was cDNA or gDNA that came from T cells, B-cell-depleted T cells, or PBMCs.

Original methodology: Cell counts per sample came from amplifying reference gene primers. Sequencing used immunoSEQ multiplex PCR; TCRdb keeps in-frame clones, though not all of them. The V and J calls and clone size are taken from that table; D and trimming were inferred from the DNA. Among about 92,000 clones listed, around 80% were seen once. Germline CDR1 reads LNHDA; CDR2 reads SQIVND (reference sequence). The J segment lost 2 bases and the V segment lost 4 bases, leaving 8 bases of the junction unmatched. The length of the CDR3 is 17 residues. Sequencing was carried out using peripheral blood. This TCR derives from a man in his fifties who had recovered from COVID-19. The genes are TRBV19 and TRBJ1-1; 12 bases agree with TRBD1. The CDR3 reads CASSKGTGGPLNTEAFF. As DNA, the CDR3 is TGTGCCAGTAGTAAAGGGACAGGGGGCCCGCTTAACACTGAAGCTTTCTTT.